This T cell receptor beta chain was observed in a study of cytomegalovirus exposure and HLA in healthy donors. Notes on this clone: The antigen is undetermined.

PCR amplification relied on 60 Vbeta primers (plus 13 Jbeta primers). Generated by immunoSEQ multiplex PCR, the TCRdb table keeps only in-frame clones and is missing some. The sample shows about 160,000 clones, 79% of them seen only once. Whole-study results and caveats: The Asian-associated ancestry cluster reportedly had fewer N-insertions than the approximately 670-donor mean in a later analysis.

This TCR was sampled from a middle-aged man in good health and CMV-seronegative. Specimen: PBMCs.

CDR3 coding DNA: TGTGCCAGCTCCCGGGAGGCCCGGCGCGGGGAGCTGTTTTTT. Protein: CASSREARRGELFF. The V and J genes are TRBV18 and TRBJ2-2, with 7 bases lining up with TRBD2. V shed 6 bases, J shed 7 bases, and the junction held 8 bases outside the gene matches. Germline CDR1 is KGHSH and CDR2 is LQKENI. This CDR3 has 14 amino acids.